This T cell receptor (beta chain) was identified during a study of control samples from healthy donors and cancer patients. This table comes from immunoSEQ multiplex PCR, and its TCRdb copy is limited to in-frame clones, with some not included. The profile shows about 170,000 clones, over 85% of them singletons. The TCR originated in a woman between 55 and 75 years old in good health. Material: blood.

CDR3 loop: CASHRQGNGYTF. CDR3 sequence (DNA): TGTGCCAGCCACCGGCAGGGAAATGGCTACACCTTC. The rearrangement joins TRBV25-1 to TRBJ1-2; possible D gene TRBD1, 5 bases. The V and J ends lost 8 bases and 6 bases respectively, with 13 bases between them. The CDR3 is made up of 12 amino acids. Germline lookup yields CDR1 MGHDK and CDR2 SYGVNS.